The 10 T cell receptor beta chains below were found in one sample sequenced in a study of T cells in Graves' hyperthyroidism and ophthalmopathy. It was RNA transcripts that yielded the amplified TCR beta CDR3 regions. RT-PCR in the first round (using the HTBI primer set) targeted the TCR CDR3. TCRdb used MiXCR to reprocess the multiplex PCR reads, holding one entry per CDR3 protein. The table lists around 370,000 distinct CDR3 sequences, about 18% of them singletons. The source material was blood. The origin of the receptors is a man between 18 and 29 years old with Graves' ophthalmopathy.

This clonotype was recorded at least ten times. This chain uses TRBV5-1 with TRBJ2-1, with 11 positions matching TRBD1. The V gene end was trimmed by 3 bases and the J gene end by 2 bases; junction bases not matched to a gene: 4. CDR1 SGHRS and CDR2 YFSETQ come from the germline V gene. CDR3 length equals 16 residues. The CDR3 DNA reads as TGCGCCAGCAGCTCAGGACAGGGGGCACCCTACAATGAGCAGTTCTTC. This encodes CASSSGQGAPYNEQFF.

There are many counts of this clonotype. This sequence joins TRBV6-1 and TRBJ1-2; 9 bases match TRBD1. This CDR3 region has 15 residues. After removal of 5 bases from V and 6 bases from J, the junction contained 10 bases not matched to a gene. Germline lookup yields CDR1 MNHNS and CDR2 SASEGT. The CDR3 loop is CASSPIPTGGDGYTF. In DNA form, the CDR3 reads TGTGCCAGCAGTCCCATCCCGACAGGGGGGGATGGCTACACCTTC.

There are many counts of this clonotype. The chain carries TRBV6-1 and TRBJ2-1; no firm D call. Germline values: CDR1 MNHNS, CDR2 SASEGT. Trimming removed 5 bases from V and 1 base from J, with 18 bases in between. The CDR3 has 17 amino acids. As DNA, the CDR3 is TGTGCCAGCAGTTTGCGCAGTCGTGGTGCGTCCTACAATGAGCAGTTCTTC. This translates into CASSLRSRGASYNEQFF.

The table lists this clonotype with a few counts. The chain is built from TRBV20-1 and TRBJ2-7; D possibly corresponds to TRBD2 (6 bases). The CDR3 contains 15 residues. V was cut by 4 bases and J by 1 base, with 17 bases left in between. Germline-derived CDR1 and CDR2 are DFQATT and SNEGSKA (reference sequence). The CDR3 nucleotides are TGCAGTGCTACACATCTAGTGGGGGGATCCTACGAGCAGTACTTC. It encodes CSATHLVGGSYEQYF.

This clonotype was observed many times. The genes are TRBV11-2 and TRBJ2-1; the D gene is possibly TRBD2 (6 bases). Germline V lookup: CDR1 SGHAT, CDR2 FQNNGV. V was trimmed by 1 base and J by 8 bases, leaving 6 bases between them. The CDR3 has 12 residues. In DNA form, the CDR3 reads TGTGCCAGCAGCTTAGGGGGGGATGAGCAGTTCTTC. Its protein is CASSLGGDEQFF.

This clonotype was seen at least ten times. This chain connects TRBV27 to TRBJ2-3; no clear D gene. Germline assignment: CDR1 MNHEY and CDR2 SMNVEV (reference sequence). The CDR3 is made up of 15 amino acids. The ends were cut back, 5 bases at V and 2 bases at J, with 14 bases in the middle. The CDR3 DNA sequence: TGTGCCAGCAGTCCGATGGGCCCCCACACAGATACGCAGTATTTT. It codes for CASSPMGPHTDTQYF.

This clonotype was seen a few times. V and J are TRBV18 and TRBJ2-2; 7 bases fit TRBD2. Germline lookup yields CDR1 KGHSH and CDR2 LQKENI. The V segment lost 8 bases and the J segment 0 bases; nucleotides outside the gene matches: 6. The CDR3 length is 15 residues. The CDR3 loop is CASVLAGANTGELFF. The CDR3 DNA follows: TGTGCCAGCGTATTGGCGGGGGCGAACACCGGGGAGCTGTTTTTT.

The chain is built from TRBV14 and TRBJ1-3; 7 bases align to TRBD1. The V and J ends lost 3 bases and 1 base, in that order; junction bases with no gene match: 12. The germline CDR1 and CDR2 sequences are SGHDN and FVKESK. The CDR3 covers 18 residues. CDR3 in amino acids: CASSHTTPRDRSGNTIYF. For the CDR3, the DNA is TGTGCCAGCAGCCACACGACGCCGAGGGACAGATCTGGAAACACCATATATTTT.

This clonotype was observed many times. The chain combines TRBV10-3 with TRBJ1-4; D gene uncertain. With 2 bases removed from V and 8 bases from J, the gap between germline ends came to 21 bases. This CDR3 has 17 amino acids. Germline V gives CDR1 ENHRY, CDR2 SYGVKD. In DNA, the CDR3 is TGTGCCATCAGTGAGACTCGGGATTTTTCGGGTGCGGAAAAACTGTTTTTT. It yields the protein CAISETRDFSGAEKLFF.

V usage is TRBV19 and J usage is TRBJ2-1; D remains ambiguous. Germline V gives CDR1 LNHDA, CDR2 SQIVND (reference sequence). Trimming removed 7 bases from V and 6 bases from J, with 16 bases in between. The CDR3 is 14 residues long. The CDR3 loop is CASTPSGAGNEQFF. The DNA for the CDR3 is TGTGCCAGTACCCCGTCGGGCGCCGGCAATGAGCAGTTCTTC.